This record covers a single TCR beta chain. This clone was picked up a small number of times. Its antigen is currently not known. Within one base of it there is no much larger clone, and no base qualities were kept. This sample stems from a study of beta chain features in type 1 diabetes (dated by TCRdb to the late 2010s). Regarding the complete study: Mean age, gender distribution, total cell number and subset yield were not different between patients and healthy donors. In the study, TCRB repertoires of sorted circulating CD4+ T cell subsets from recently diagnosed type 1 diabetes patients were compared with those of matched healthy donors. Across all samples, fewer than 110,000,000 sorted cells were examined, and cell number per subset correlated strongly with RNA yield. Whereas all 28 donors provided naive and central memory subsets, regulatory and stem cell-like memory subsets were isolated from just 8 patients and about eight healthy donors.

The entire isolated RNA was reverse transcribed using the High Capacity cDNA Reverse Transcription Kit, and thus expressed TCRB transcripts were sequenced. Deep immunoSEQ sequencing was applied to naive, central memory and regulatory T cell samples, giving an average of about 3.6 million total reads per sample. Sorted cells were lysed in RLT buffer and RNA was extracted with DNase-treated RNeasy Micro or Mini kits, depending on cell number. Each cell subset was processed separately to prevent cross-contamination, with patient and healthy donor samples processed together. The immunoSEQ multiplex PCR was used to amplify TCRB sequences from cDNA, yielding 87-bp fragments that span the CDR3 region. Sequencing of the amplicons was done on the Illumina HiSeq platform. On the study's bioinformatics: Synthetic template baselines were used to correct PCR bias computationally, reads within Hamming distance 2 were collapsed, and singletons that could not be merged were discarded. Reads were aligned to IMGT to assign V, D and J genes, CDR3 length, and insertions or deletions at six rearrangement sites. Within each subset, clonotype counts were normalized to the number of sorted cells before true diversity and Gini coefficients were calculated with the tcR R package. Repertoire sharing was quantified using the overlap coefficient calculated on TCRB nucleotide sequences. As a proxy for the pre-selection repertoire, out-of-frame TCRB sequences from naive cells were analyzed. TCRdb limited this immuneACCESS table to in-frame rearrangements with V and J called. A share of clones is missing; checked studies link under half to unresolved V genes, and the rest is unexplained. The V and J calls and clone size come from that table; D and trimming were worked out from the DNA. For this sample there are hundreds of thousands of clones; around an eighth appear just once. The top ten hold approximately 0.022% of the sample.

Each donor gave one peripheral blood draw, roughly 120 mL on average, collected into heparinised tubes. Using a panel that included CD45RO, CCR7, CD25, CD127, CD95 and CD27, naive, central memory, regulatory and stem cell-like memory CD4+ T cells were sorted on a BD FACSAria II. All sorted populations exceeded 95% purity. PBMCs were isolated immediately by Lymphoprep density gradient centrifugation and stained directly without culture. Samples were stained and sorted in pairs, with one healthy donor and one patient per experiment, so that batch effects were minimized. The investigation overall reported the following: Patients with type 1 diabetes made fewer insertions and deleted more nucleotides at VDJ recombination sites, implying thymic rearrangement abnormalities. Shorter templates might have been favored by PCR, but patient and control samples were amplified and corrected together, so both groups would have been affected equally by any skew. Because small numbers of individuals were included in the HLA sub-analyses, any influence of HLA type on TCRB rearrangement was left unresolved. Naive, central memory and regulatory TCRB repertoires appeared to be more alike among patients than among healthy donors. Because cDNA rather than genomic DNA was sequenced, highly expressing activated cells could have been over-represented, although no difference in activation and CD3 levels was found between groups. In all four CD4+ subsets, TCRB CDR3 length was moderately but significantly shorter in type 1 diabetes patients.

The germline V end is reduced by 6 bases and the J end by 0 bases; junction bases left unmatched: 5. CDR1 MNHNY and CDR2 SVGAGI were looked up in the germline V gene (reference sequence). Including the terminal cysteine and phenylalanine, the CDR3 comprises 15 residues. The kept DNA is CDR3 alone, 45 bases in frame from the first base. The sequence links TRBV6-6 to TRBJ2-1, and 7 junctional nucleotides match TRBD1. The sequencing sample was made of naive CD4+ T cells from blood. What the cell subset or site label conveys for this sample: true naive CD4+ T cells. The receptor's source is a man between 18 and 29 years old with type 1 diabetes. This receptor carries the CDR3 CASREGAGSYNEQFF. The DNA sequence reads TGTGCCAGCAGAGAGGGGGCAGGCTCCTACAATGAGCAGTTCTTC.